This TCR beta chain appears in the sequencing data of a study of cytomegalovirus exposure and HLA in healthy donors. Study-level results: Diagnosis of cytomegalovirus status made by the classifier reportedly showed high specificity and sensitivity. Analyses of presence and absence presupposed an approximately uniform sequencing depth across donors.

PCR employed 60 Vbeta and 13 Jbeta primers. Sequencing used immunoSEQ multiplex PCR; TCRdb keeps in-frame clones, though not all of them. Among 170,000 or so clones listed, about four fifths were seen once. A remark on this clone: Antigen unknown.

The CDR3 totals 14 residues. CDR1 is SGHRS, CDR2 YFSETQ, per germline. This sequence joins TRBV5-1 and TRBJ2-5; D is unclear. The end of the DNA fits TRBJ2-7 better, so the J call may be wrong. Sequenced input: PBMCs. The sequence derives from a man aged 50 to 60 in good health and CMV-seronegative. The CDR3 loop is CASSPVPPSYEQYF. DNA of the CDR3: TGCGCCAGCAGCCCCGTTCCACCTTCCTACGAGCAGTACTTC.